This T cell receptor (beta chain) appears in the sequencing data of a study of blood T cell repertoires in COVID-19. Methods used by the authors: Amplification from reference gene primers served as the basis for estimated nucleated cell counts. Here immunoSEQ multiplex PCR was the method, and the copy in TCRdb shows in-frame clones only, minus some. That table gives V, J and clone size, and the DNA gave D and trimming. The sample holds some 59,000 clones, 89% seen once. The CDR3 is made up of 17 amino acids. Germline V CDR1 and CDR2: SQVTM, ANQGSEA. The germline V and J ends were trimmed by 2 bases and 5 bases, with 21 bases remaining between them. This clone was counted once.

The rearrangement joins TRBV29-1 to TRBJ2-2; a weak D match, TRBD1 (9 bases). This TCR was recovered from a man in his sixties with acute or convalescent COVID-19. The sample consisted of peripheral blood. CDR3 loop: CSVESGGTGRLTGELFF. CDR3 nucleotides: TGCAGCGTTGAATCGGGGGGGACAGGGAGGTTAACCGGGGAGCTGTTTTTT.